Listed here are 10 T cell receptor beta chains from one sample, sequenced in a study of early T cells in non-severe SARS-CoV-2 infection. TCRdb processed the 5' RACE reads anew with MiXCR; each CDR3 protein has one entry. The table records 75,000 or so distinct CDR3 sequences, approximately 12% of them present only once. Sequencing was performed on whole blood. The receptors stem from an adult who was a healthcare worker with PCR-confirmed SARS-CoV-2 infection or an uninfected control (not recorded which).

V usage is TRBV7-2 and J usage is TRBJ2-5; no clear D. CDR1 is SGHTA and CDR2 is FQGNSA in the germline V gene. The CDR3 totals 14 residues. V lost 0 bases to trimming and J lost 4 bases, with 9 bases between them. CDR3 sequence (DNA): TGTGCCAGCAGCTTAGCGCTTCTAGTAGAGACCCAGTACTTC. Translated: CASSLALLVETQYF.

The chain has TRBV19 and TRBJ2-7; tentative D call: TRBD1 (6 bases). This CDR3 has 15 residues. The germline gives CDR1 LNHDA, CDR2 SQIVND (reference sequence). The ends were cut back, 7 bases at V and 2 bases at J, with 18 bases in the middle. For the CDR3, the DNA is TGTGCCAGTAAACAGGGCTATCTCTCTCCCTACGAGCAGTACTTC. Its translation: CASKQGYLSPYEQYF.

This clonotype has ten or more counts. The V and J genes are TRBV5-6 and TRBJ2-3; D may be TRBD2 (5 bases). The V gene lost 1 base and the J gene lost 4 bases, with 10 bases spanning the gap. This CDR3 has 14 amino acids. Germline V gene sequence: CDR1 SGHDT, CDR2 YYEEEE. The CDR3 nucleotides are TGTGCCAGCAGCTTGAGTTTGAGGGCAGATACGCAGTATTTT. This codes for CASSLSLRADTQYF.

This clonotype was seen repeatedly, ten times or more. This CDR3 is CASSHLVEGSTNEKLFF. The DNA for the CDR3 is TGTGCCAGCAGCCACCTCGTGGAGGGGAGCACTAATGAAAAACTGTTTTTT. The rearrangement links TRBV4-2 to TRBJ1-4; maybe TRBD1 (5 bases). This CDR3 comprises 17 residues. V dropped 3 bases and J dropped 2 bases, with 16 bases sitting between them. The V gene's germline CDR1 is LGHNA and CDR2 YNFKEQ.

Ten or more counts support this clonotype. V gene TRBV4-3 combines with J gene TRBJ2-3; D not resolved. Germline assignment: CDR1 LGHNA and CDR2 YSLEER. V dropped 1 base and J dropped 6 bases, with 8 bases sitting between them. This CDR3 has 13 residues. In nucleotides, the CDR3 is TGCGCCAGCAGCCAAGTTGGCAGCGATACGCAGTATTTT. Encoded protein: CASSQVGSDTQYF.

By proportion, this clonotype is medium-sized. The chain is built from TRBV4-1 and TRBJ2-7; 9 bases are a match to TRBD1. J was trimmed by 3 bases and V by 4 bases; bases with no gene match: 10. Per the germline V gene, CDR1 is MGHRA and CDR2 is YSYEKL. The CDR3 sequence is 16 residues long. CDR3 in DNA: TGCGCCAGCAGCCCACCTTACGGGACAGGGTTCTACGAGCAGTACTTC. Protein sequence: CASSPPYGTGFYEQYF.

This chain connects TRBV5-1 to TRBJ2-7; D remains unclear. The CDR3 sequence is 13 residues long. CDR1 and CDR2 from the germline V gene are SGHRS and YFSETQ. With 3 bases removed from V and 4 bases from J, the gap between germline ends came to 11 bases. This CDR3 is CASSSTRVYEQYF. In nucleotides, the CDR3 is TGCGCCAGCAGCTCCACCCGGGTGTACGAGCAGTACTTC. The complete variable domain, with remaining parts taken from reference TRBV5-1 and TRBJ2-7, reads KAGVTQTPRYLIKTRGQQVTLSCSPISGHRSVSWYQQTPGQGLQFLFEYFSETQRNKGNFPGRFSGRQFSNSRSEMNVSTLELGDSALYLCASSSTRVYEQYFGPGTRLTVT.

In this sample, this clonotype turned up a few times. The gene calls are TRBV29-1 and TRBJ2-7; D might be TRBD2 (5 bases). V lost 4 bases, J lost 4 bases, and 8 bases lay in between. The CDR3 is made up of 11 amino acids. Germline V CDR1 and CDR2: SQVTM, ANQGSEA. Here the CDR3 reads CSVVRGYEQYF. CDR3 nucleotides: TGCAGCGTTGTTCGAGGGTACGAGCAGTACTTC.

A few counts support this clonotype. The V call is TRBV2, the J call TRBJ2-7; 9 bases match TRBD1. The CDR3 contains 14 residues. Germline CDR1 SNHLY, CDR2 FYNNEI. J gave up 5 bases and V 6 bases, and 8 bases lay outside the gene matches. The CDR3: CASRDGTGFHEQYF. For the CDR3, the DNA is TGTGCCAGCAGGGACGGGACAGGGTTCCACGAGCAGTACTTC.

This clonotype was counted ten times or more. V is TRBV14 and J is TRBJ1-6; D is possibly TRBD1 (5 bases). From germline, CDR1 is SGHDN and CDR2 FVKESK. Trimming took 4 bases from V and 6 from J, leaving 10 bases between them. The CDR3 has 14 residues. CDR3 residues: CASSPSGANSPLHF. In DNA, the CDR3 is TGTGCCAGCAGCCCGTCTGGGGCTAATTCACCCCTCCACTTT.